This TCR beta chain was sequenced during a study of siplizumab effects on memory and regulatory T cells. Worth noting for this clone: Its target is not known.

Some clones are missing from TCRdb's copy, which holds only in-frame ones; the method was immunoSEQ multiplex PCR. The sample lists roughly 69,000 clones, around four fifths seen once, with approximately 3.8% in the top ten. The study took a few donor pairs, and their unstimulated naive, memory, effector memory and TEMRA subsets were sequenced. The study, taken as a whole, reports: Confirmatory evidence of suppressive function in proliferating siplizumab-culture Tregs was not obtained. A major contribution to the alloresponse seemed to be made by naive T cells, which seemed more diverse than memory cells. Roughly 75-95% of proliferating CD4+ or CD8+ clones lacked a naive or memory phenotype that could be assigned.

Germline lookup yields CDR1 SNHLY and CDR2 FYNNEI. The trim removed 7 bases at V and 4 bases at J, leaving 3 bases unmatched. The CDR3 totals 14 residues. The V and J genes are TRBV2 and TRBJ1-4, with TRBD1 matching 10 bases. The material sequenced was memory CD4+ T cells sorted from blood. The clonotype comes from a human donor in good health. This CDR3 is CASTGQGGNEKLFF. CDR3 DNA: TGTGCCAGCACCGGACAGGGGGGTAATGAAAAACTGTTTTTT.